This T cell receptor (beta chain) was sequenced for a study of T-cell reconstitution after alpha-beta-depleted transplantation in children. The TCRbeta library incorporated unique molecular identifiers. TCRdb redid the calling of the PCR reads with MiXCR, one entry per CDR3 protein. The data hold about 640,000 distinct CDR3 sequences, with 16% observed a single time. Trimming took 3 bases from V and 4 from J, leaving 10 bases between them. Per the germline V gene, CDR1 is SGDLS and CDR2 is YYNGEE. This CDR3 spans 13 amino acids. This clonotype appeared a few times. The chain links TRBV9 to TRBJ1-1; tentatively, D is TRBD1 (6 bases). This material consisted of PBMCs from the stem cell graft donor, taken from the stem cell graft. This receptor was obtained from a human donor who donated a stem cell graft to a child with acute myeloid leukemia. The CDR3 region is CASSGQVGTEAFF. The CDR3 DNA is TGTGCCAGCAGCGGACAGGTTGGCACTGAAGCTTTCTTT.